This TCR beta chain was recorded in a study of chemoradiotherapy in HPV16-positive cancers. V was pared by 1 base and J by 5 bases, with 13 bases between. This CDR3 comprises 15 residues. Germline CDR1 reads LGHNA; CDR2 reads YNFKEQ. Points on this clone: Its specificity is not known.

Only in-frame clones appear in the TCRdb table, and some are missing; sequencing was by immunoSEQ multiplex PCR. The sample shows around 2,700 clones, more than 60% of them seen only once. Study-wide points: The functional HPV-specific definition rests on just two HPV16-positive patients.

The sample consisted of tumor tissue, taken from a patient who underwent chemoradiotherapy. The genes are TRBV4-2 and TRBJ2-3, with D maybe TRBD1 (5 bases). This TCR derives from a human donor with HPV-associated anogenital cancer. The CDR3 DNA follows: TGTGCCAGCAGCCAAGGGGGCCTAGACATAGATACGCAGTATTTT. Amino acid sequence: CASSQGGLDIDTQYF.